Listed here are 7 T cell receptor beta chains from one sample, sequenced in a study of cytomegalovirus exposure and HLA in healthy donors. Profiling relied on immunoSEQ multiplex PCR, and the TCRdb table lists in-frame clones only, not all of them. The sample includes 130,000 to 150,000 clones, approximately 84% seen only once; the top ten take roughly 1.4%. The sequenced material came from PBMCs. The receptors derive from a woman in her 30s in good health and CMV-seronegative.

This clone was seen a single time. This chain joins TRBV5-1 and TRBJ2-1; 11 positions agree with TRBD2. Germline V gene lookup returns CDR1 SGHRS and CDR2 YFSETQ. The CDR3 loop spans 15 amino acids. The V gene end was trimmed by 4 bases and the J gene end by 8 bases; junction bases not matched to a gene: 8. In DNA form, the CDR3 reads TGCGCCAGCAGCCGGCTAGCGGGGGGAACCTATGAGCAGTTCTTC. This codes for CASSRLAGGTYEQFF.

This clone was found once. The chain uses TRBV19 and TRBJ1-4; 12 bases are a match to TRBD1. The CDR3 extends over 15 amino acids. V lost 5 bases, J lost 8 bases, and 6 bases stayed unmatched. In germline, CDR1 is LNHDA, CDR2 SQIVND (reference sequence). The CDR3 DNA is TGTGCCAGTAGTGACCGGGACAGGGGGCGCGAAAAACTGTTTTTT. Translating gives CASSDRDRGREKLFF.

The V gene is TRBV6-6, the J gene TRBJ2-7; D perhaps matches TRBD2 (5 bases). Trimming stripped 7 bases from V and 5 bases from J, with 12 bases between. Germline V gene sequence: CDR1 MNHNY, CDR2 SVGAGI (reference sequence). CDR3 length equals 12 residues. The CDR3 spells CASKRELHEQYF. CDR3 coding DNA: TGTGCCAGCAAGAGGGAACTTCACGAGCAGTACTTC.

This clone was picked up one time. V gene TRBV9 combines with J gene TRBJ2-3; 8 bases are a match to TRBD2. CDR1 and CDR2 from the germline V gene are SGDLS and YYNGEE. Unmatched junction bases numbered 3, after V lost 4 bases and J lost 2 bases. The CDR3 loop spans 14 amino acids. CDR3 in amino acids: CASSIAGNTDTQYF. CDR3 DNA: TGTGCCAGCAGCATAGCGGGGAACACAGATACGCAGTATTTT.

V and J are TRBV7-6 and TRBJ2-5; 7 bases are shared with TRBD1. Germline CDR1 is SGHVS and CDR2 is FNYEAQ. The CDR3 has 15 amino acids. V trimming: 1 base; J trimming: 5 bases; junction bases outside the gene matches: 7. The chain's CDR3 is CASSLVGRGRETQYF. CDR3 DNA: TGTGCCAGCAGCTTAGTTGGTAGGGGGCGGGAGACCCAGTACTTC.

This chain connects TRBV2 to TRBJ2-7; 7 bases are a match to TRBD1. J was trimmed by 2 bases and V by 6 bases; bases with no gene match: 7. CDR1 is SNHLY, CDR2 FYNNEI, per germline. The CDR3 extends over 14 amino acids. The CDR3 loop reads CASRPNRGPYEQYF. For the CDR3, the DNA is TGTGCCAGCAGACCCAACAGGGGACCCTACGAGCAGTACTTC.

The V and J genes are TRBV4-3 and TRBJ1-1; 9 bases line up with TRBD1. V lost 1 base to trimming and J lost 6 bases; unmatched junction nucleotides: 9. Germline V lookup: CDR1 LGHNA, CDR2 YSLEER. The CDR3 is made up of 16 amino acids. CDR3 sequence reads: CASSQVRGQGRAEAFF. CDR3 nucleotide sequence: TGCGCCAGCAGCCAAGTACGAGGACAGGGGAGGGCTGAAGCTTTCTTT.